The rows below give T cell receptor beta chains drawn from one sample of a study of cytotoxic CD8 clonotypes in ibrutinib-treated CLL. Produced via immunoSEQ multiplex PCR; TCRdb's table is partial and in-frame only. There are about 130,000 clones in the sample; approximately 81% occur only once, and 10% to 15% lies in the top ten. Sequencing used PBMCs, obtained after 12 months of ibrutinib treatment. All receptors come from a human donor with chronic lymphocytic leukemia. CDR3s include the opening cysteine and the closing phenylalanine or tryptophan. A D gene is named only where the DNA matches it firmly. A row's size may be missing; if present it is once, few, many or a size class.

J | D | V | size | CDR3 | DNA
TRBJ2-3 | TRBD2 | TRBV6-5 | . | CASSSRTSADTQYF | TGTGCCAGCAGTTCCAGGACTAGCGCAGATACGCAGTATTTT
TRBJ2-2 | . | TRBV6-5 | . | CASSPDRRRTGELFF | TGTGCCAGCAGCCCCGACAGGCGGCGGACCGGGGAGCTGTTTTTT
TRBJ2-7 | TRBD1 | TRBV15 | . | CATSSRRGRFTYEQYF | TGTGCCACCAGCAGCCGCAGGGGGCGATTTACCTACGAGCAGTACTTC
TRBJ1-5 | . | TRBV28 | . | CASKTGNQPQHF | TGTGCCAGCAAGACGGGAAATCAGCCCCAGCATTTT
TRBJ1-5 | TRBD1 | TRBV18 | . | CASSPSHGQEISNQPQHF | TGTGCCAGCTCACCATCCCACGGACAGGAGATTAGCAATCAGCCCCAGCATTTT
TRBJ2-7 | . | TRBV5-6 | . | CASSRDPTYEQYF | TGTGCCAGCAGTCGGGACCCCACCTACGAGCAGTACTTC
TRBJ1-1 | . | TRBV7-9 | few | CASSARAGMNTEAFF | TGTGCCAGCAGCGCAAGGGCGGGAATGAACACTGAAGCTTTCTTT
TRBJ2-1 | . | TRBV6-6 | . | CASSAADTAYNEQFF | TGTGCCAGCAGTGCCGCCGACACTGCCTACAATGAGCAGTTCTTC
TRBJ2-1 | . | TRBV25-1 | . | CASRGLGPLYEQFF | TGTGCCAGCAGGGGATTAGGACCGTTGTATGAGCAGTTCTTC
TRBJ2-1 | . | TRBV9 | . | CASSVVGSEQFF | TGTGCCAGCAGCGTAGTCGGCAGTGAGCAGTTCTTC
TRBJ2-7 | . | TRBV5-6 | . | CASRSATRGRASYEQYF | TGTGCCAGCAGATCCGCGACCCGAGGGAGAGCCTCCTACGAGCAGTACTTC
TRBJ2-1 | . | TRBV5-1 | once | CASSLYIGGSNEQFF | TGCGCCAGCAGCTTGTATATCGGGGGCTCGAATGAGCAGTTCTTC
TRBJ1-5 | . | TRBV19 | . | CASSVRDGYSNQPQHF | TGTGCCAGTAGTGTCCGGGACGGATATAGCAATCAGCCCCAGCATTTT
TRBJ2-7 | . | TRBV14 | . | CASSQNYWGAGYEQYF | TGTGCCAGCAGCCAAAATTATTGGGGTGCGGGGTACGAGCAGTACTTC
TRBJ1-1 | . | TRBV6-5 | . | CASEEQSLGNTEAFF | TGTGCCAGCGAGGAACAATCATTGGGAAACACTGAAGCTTTCTTT
TRBJ2-1 | TRBD2 | TRBV18 | . | CASSPDSGRGYNEQFF | TGTGCCAGCTCACCAGATAGCGGGAGGGGATACAATGAGCAGTTCTTC
TRBJ1-1 | . | TRBV19 | . | CASTSPLDTEAFF | TGTGCCAGTACCTCCCCCCTAGACACGGAAGCTTTCTTT
TRBJ2-3 | TRBD2 | TRBV28 | . | CATIRGRTSGSADTQYF | TGTGCCACCATCCGGGGGAGGACTAGCGGGTCCGCAGATACGCAGTATTTT
TRBJ2-3 | TRBD1 | TRBV7-8 | . | CASSIQGATDTQYF | TGTGCCAGCAGCATACAGGGGGCAACAGATACGCAGTATTTT
TRBJ1-1 | . | TRBV11-2 | . | CASSSWAEAFF | TGTGCCAGCAGCTCCTGGGCCGAAGCTTTCTTT
TRBJ1-5 | . | TRBV27 | . | CASRLTYSGSNQPQHF | TGTGCCAGCAGATTGACCTACTCGGGTAGCAATCAGCCCCAGCATTTT
TRBJ2-4 | . | TRBV10-1 | few | CASSQTGSKNIQYF | TGCGCCAGCAGCCAAACAGGGTCCAAAAACATTCAGTACTTC
TRBJ1-3 | . | TRBV6-5 | once | CASSYVRGARNTIYF | TGTGCCAGCAGTTATGTCAGGGGAGCCCGAAACACCATATATTTT
TRBJ2-7 | . | TRBV13 | . | CASSQRTYEQYF | TGTGCCAGCAGTCAGCGGACTTACGAGCAGTACTTC
TRBJ2-1 | TRBD2 | TRBV4-1 | once | CASSFGTSGRGEQFF | TGCGCCAGCAGCTTCGGGACTAGCGGGAGAGGTGAGCAGTTCTTC
TRBJ2-1 | . | TRBV15 | . | CATSRDREAARQFF | TGTGCCACCAGCAGAGATCGGGAAGCGGCTAGACAGTTCTTC
TRBJ2-7 | . | TRBV9 | once | CASSVVAGNTYEQYF | TGTGCCAGCAGCGTAGTGGCGGGGAATACCTACGAGCAGTACTTC
TRBJ1-1 | . | TRBV4-1 | . | CASSSSALGSTEAFF | TGCGCCAGCAGCTCGAGTGCCCTAGGGAGCACTGAAGCTTTCTTT
TRBJ1-1 | . | TRBV5-1 | . | CASSLVGARVDTEAFF | TGCGCCAGCAGCTTGGTGGGGGCTCGAGTGGACACTGAAGCTTTCTTT
TRBJ2-7 | TRBD2 | TRBV11-3 | . | CASSRLAGYEQYF | TGTGCCAGCAGCCGACTAGCGGGCTACGAGCAGTACTTC
TRBJ1-1 | . | TRBV5-6 | . | CASSEPGPAGEAFF | TGTGCCAGCAGCGAACCGGGCCCCGCGGGTGAAGCTTTCTTT
TRBJ1-1 | . | TRBV18 | . | CASSPQGQGTEAFF | TGTGCCAGCTCACCACAGGGGCAGGGCACTGAAGCTTTCTTT
TRBJ2-3 | TRBD2 | TRBV15 | . | CATSRGRERGRDTQYF | TGTGCCACCAGCAGAGGCAGGGAGCGGGGACGAGATACGCAGTATTTT
TRBJ2-1 | TRBD1 | TRBV7-9 | . | CASSSWDRGYNEQFF | TGTGCCAGCAGTAGCTGGGACAGGGGCTACAATGAGCAGTTCTTC
TRBJ2-2 | TRBD2 | TRBV9 | . | CASSAGLAANTGELFF | TGTGCCAGCAGCGCCGGACTAGCGGCGAACACCGGGGAGCTGTTTTTT
TRBJ1-5 | . | TRBV30 | few | CAWSVSGNQPQHF | TGTGCCTGGAGTGTATCCGGGAATCAGCCCCAGCATTTT
TRBJ1-4 | . | TRBV9 | . | CASSVDGQAREKLFF | TGTGCCAGCAGCGTAGATGGGCAGGCCAGAGAAAAACTGTTTTTT
TRBJ1-1 | . | TRBV7-2 | . | CASSFWGEYTEAFF | TGTGCCAGCAGCTTTTGGGGGGAGTACACTGAAGCTTTCTTT
TRBJ1-2 | TRBD1 | TRBV2 | . | CASSEVRGLGYTF | TGTGCCAGCAGTGAAGTGAGGGGGCTCGGCTACACCTTC
TRBJ2-5 | TRBD1 | TRBV5-1 | . | CASSLTGGHDETQYF | TGCGCCAGCAGCTTGACAGGGGGCCACGATGAGACCCAGTACTTC
TRBJ2-2 | . | TRBV9 | . | CASSVESSGVGGGELFF | TGTGCCAGCAGCGTAGAGAGCTCGGGGGTTGGTGGCGGGGAGCTGTTTTTT
TRBJ2-6 | . | TRBV19 | . | CASSKQISGANVLTF | TGTGCCAGTAGTAAACAGATCTCTGGGGCCAACGTCCTGACTTTC
TRBJ1-4 | TRBD1 | TRBV30 | . | CAWSTGTDLIEKLFF | TGTGCCTGGAGTACCGGGACAGACTTAATTGAAAAACTGTTTTTT
TRBJ2-2 | . | TRBV27 | . | CASRMELNTGELFF | TGTGCCAGCAGAATGGAACTGAACACCGGGGAGCTGTTTTTT
TRBJ2-4 | . | TRBV7-2 | few | CASSLIAKNIQYF | TGTGCCAGCAGCTTAATAGCCAAAAACATTCAGTACTTC
TRBJ1-3 | . | TRBV28 | . | CASSQVTSGNTIYF | TGTGCCAGCAGTCAGGTTACCTCTGGAAACACCATATATTTT
TRBJ2-7 | TRBD2 | TRBV5-4 | . | CASSSKTSGRKYEQYF | TGTGCCAGCAGCTCCAAGACTAGCGGGAGGAAGTACGAGCAGTACTTC
TRBJ2-3 | TRBD1 | TRBV4-2 | . | CASSQGWTGGGDTQYF | TGTGCCAGCAGCCAGGGCTGGACAGGGGGTGGAGATACGCAGTATTTT
TRBJ2-7 | . | TRBV27 | . | CASRGAYEQYF | TGTGCCAGCAGAGGAGCCTACGAGCAGTACTTC
TRBJ1-1 | TRBD1 | TRBV4-1 | few | CASSHDLDRVATEAFF | TGCGCCAGCAGCCACGACCTTGACAGGGTCGCCACTGAAGCTTTCTTT